This section outlines one TCR beta chain sequence together with its context. Its antigen remains unidentified. Germline V gene sequence: CDR1 LGHNA, CDR2 YSLEER. V shed 2 bases, J shed 7 bases, and the junction held 9 bases outside the gene matches. The CDR3 contains 15 residues. This sample was taken from a study of human T cells and chemical hapten exposure. Regarding the study as a whole: Higher patch test scores went with higher counts of PT1 expanded TCRs. DPC sensitization produced no change in TCRs with frequency above 1 in 1000.

Time point noted: pre-sensitization, week 0. Treatment in this sample: therapeutic diphenylcyclopropenone sensitization with weekly scalp DPC. At every patch-test visit, blood was drawn before the patch test was applied. In the source study's methods: Sample TCR counts, which ranged from roughly 23,224 to 750,000, had a median of approximately 94,000. A single record per CDR3 protein comes from TCRdb applying MiXCR to the RACE reads. The V and J calls and clone size come from TCRdb's table, not from the authors' own analysis. Of roughly 380,000 distinct CDR3 sequences listed, roughly 5% are singletons.

The sequencing used whole blood, collected in connection with sensitization to the hapten diphenylcyclopropenone (DPC). V is TRBV4-3 and J is TRBJ1-2, with TRBD1 identical over 8 bases. The sequence came from a woman aged 45-59 years with alopecia areata. Some clones in this sample may be carry-over from other donors' samples. The CDR3 here is CASSQRRGRGPGYTF. DNA of the CDR3: TGCGCCAGCAGCCAACGACGTGGCAGGGGGCCTGGCTACACCTTC.